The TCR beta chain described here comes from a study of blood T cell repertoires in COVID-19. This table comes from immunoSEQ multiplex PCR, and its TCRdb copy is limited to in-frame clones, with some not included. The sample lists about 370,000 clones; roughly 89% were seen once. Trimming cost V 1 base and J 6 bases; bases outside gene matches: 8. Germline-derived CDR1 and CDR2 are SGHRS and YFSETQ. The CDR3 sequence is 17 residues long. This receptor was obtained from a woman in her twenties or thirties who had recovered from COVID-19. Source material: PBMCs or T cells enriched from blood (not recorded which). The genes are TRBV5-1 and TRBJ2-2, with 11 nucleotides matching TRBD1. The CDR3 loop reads CASSLLLDRGPSGELFF. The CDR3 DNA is TGCGCCAGCAGCTTGTTGTTGGACAGGGGGCCCTCCGGGGAGCTGTTTTTT.